Sequencing of this T cell receptor (beta chain) was carried out in a study of blood T cell repertoires in COVID-19. On the study more broadly: Sites across the United States, Italy and Spain contributed samples from acute and convalescent COVID-19.

Authors' analysis steps: Reference gene primer amplification gave estimated nucleated cell counts. The method was immunoSEQ multiplex PCR; TCRdb's version includes in-frame clones alone and lacks a portion of them. D and trimming were read from the DNA, whereas the V and J calls and clone size are those reported in that table. Among about 360,000 clones listed, approximately 86% were seen once. Germline CDR1 LGHDT, CDR2 YNNKEL (reference sequence). V gave up 5 bases and J gave up 3 bases, with 4 bases separating them. The CDR3 is 11 residues long. The sequencing sample was made of peripheral blood. V gene TRBV3-1 (or the pseudogene TRBV3-2) combines with J gene TRBJ2-5; D unresolved. The TCR comes from a human donor in a cohort sampled during active COVID-19. In DNA, the CDR3 is TGTGCCAGCAGCATCGAAGAGACCCAGTACTTC. Translation: CASSIEETQYF.